One and the same sample provided the 25 T cell receptor beta chains below, sequenced in a study of blood T cell repertoires in COVID-19. Here immunoSEQ multiplex PCR was the method, and the copy in TCRdb shows in-frame clones only, minus some. The sample records 650,000 to 800,000 clones, 85% to 90% being singletons. The source material was peripheral blood. These receptor sequences come from a woman between 18 and 29 years old with acute or convalescent COVID-19.

This rearrangement joins TRBV4-3 to TRBJ1-1, with D tentatively TRBD1 (5 bases). V was pared by 1 base and J by 4 bases, with 13 bases between. The germline V gene has CDR1 LGHNA and CDR2 YSLEER. The length of the CDR3 is 15 residues. CDR3 DNA: TGCGCCAGCAGCCAAGTGGGCAGGGTGACCACTGAAGCTTTCTTT. Translating it yields CASSQVGRVTTEAFF.

The chain employs TRBV14 and TRBJ2-3; tentative D call: TRBD2 (5 bases). Germline V gene sequence: CDR1 SGHDN, CDR2 FVKESK. The CDR3 length is 13 residues. V was shortened by 4 bases and J by 8 bases, with 13 bases between the two germline ends. This CDR3 is CASSPRPGGTQYF. CDR3 DNA sequence: TGTGCCAGCAGCCCACGTCCTGGAGGTACGCAGTATTTT.

The chain couples TRBV5-6 to TRBJ2-7; 7 bases are shared with TRBD2. From germline, CDR1 is SGHDT and CDR2 YYEEEE. The CDR3 covers 15 residues. V shed 2 bases, J shed 2 bases, and the junction held 7 bases outside the gene matches. CDR3 sequence (DNA): TGTGCCAGCAGCTTCGGCGGGGGTGGGCCCTACGAGCAGTACTTC. Amino acids: CASSFGGGGPYEQYF.

The chain carries TRBV2 and TRBJ1-5; maybe TRBD1 (6 bases). Trimming pared 5 bases from V and 0 bases from J, leaving 8 bases between. Germline loops: CDR1 SNHLY, CDR2 FYNNEI. CDR3 length: 14 amino acids. The CDR3 sequence is CASSRTDSNQPQHF. CDR3 coding DNA: TGTGCCAGCAGTCGGACAGATAGCAATCAGCCCCAGCATTTT.

About this clone: Other DNA sequences in the same sample also yield this CDR3. This chain connects TRBV6-5 to TRBJ1-2; 9 nucleotides match TRBD1. V lost 6 bases, J lost 8 bases, and 4 bases stayed unmatched. CDR1 is MNHEY and CDR2 is SVGAGI in the germline V gene. The CDR3 is 12 residues long. The CDR3 DNA follows: TGTGCCAGCAGGGGACAGGGAGGCGGCTACACCTTC. Its translation is CASRGQGGGYTF.

The rearrangement links TRBV4-1 to TRBJ1-5, with 9 nucleotides matching TRBD1. This CDR3 is built from 13 residues. CDR1 is MGHRA, CDR2 YSYEKL, per germline. The V gene end was trimmed by 4 bases and the J gene end by 11 bases; junction bases not matched to a gene: 6. CDR3: CASSPTGGGSQHF. Here the CDR3 DNA reads TGCGCCAGCAGCCCGACAGGGGGTGGATCCCAGCATTTT.

V usage is TRBV5-4 and J usage is TRBJ2-1; 11 nucleotides match TRBD1. CDR3 length: 14 amino acids. Per the germline V gene, CDR1 is SGHNT and CDR2 is YYREEE (reference sequence). V lost 1 base and J lost 8; bases outside the gene matches: 2. Here the CDR3 DNA reads TGTGCCAGCAGCTTGCGGACAGGGGGCGATGAGCAGTTCTTC. Translated, it gives CASSLRTGGDEQFF.

V and J are TRBV13 and TRBJ1-1; D possibly corresponds to TRBD1 (5 bases). Germline V lookup: CDR1 PRHDT, CDR2 FYEKMQ (reference sequence). Trimming removed 8 bases from V and 1 base from J, with 26 bases in between. This CDR3 region has 18 residues. In DNA form, the CDR3 reads TGTGCCAGCGGGGGAGGGGCCTTCACGCAGTTAACGAACACTGAAGCTTTCTTT. Its translation is CASGGGAFTQLTNTEAFF.

This clone is a singleton in its sample. V and J are TRBV3-1 (or the pseudogene TRBV3-2) and TRBJ1-6; D gene uncertain. The germline V gene has CDR1 LGHDT and CDR2 YNNKEL (reference sequence). Trimming removed 1 base from V and 6 bases from J, with 10 bases in between. CDR3 length equals 15 residues. The CDR3 region has the DNA TGTGCCAGCAGCCAAGGACAAAGCCGTAATTCACCCCTCCACTTT. Translating it yields CASSQGQSRNSPLHF.

The chain is built from TRBV2 and TRBJ2-7; D ambiguous. This CDR3 region has 11 residues. V dropped 7 bases and J dropped 0 bases, with 4 bases sitting between them. CDR1 and CDR2 (germline): SNHLY, FYNNEI. The CDR3 here is CASTSSYEQYF. Here the CDR3 DNA reads TGTGCCAGCACTAGCTCCTACGAGCAGTACTTC.

This clone was seen once. This rearrangement joins TRBV10-3 to TRBJ1-5; 7 bases line up with TRBD1. Per germline, CDR1 ENHRY and CDR2 SYGVKD. Unmatched junction bases numbered 7, after V lost 4 bases and J lost 7 bases. CDR3 size: 14 residues. The CDR3 loop is CAISVEGAFQPQHF. The CDR3 region has the DNA TGTGCCATCAGTGTCGAGGGGGCATTCCAGCCCCAGCATTTT.

The chain combines TRBV5-6 with TRBJ1-1; 9 bases are shared with TRBD1. The V gene's germline CDR1 is SGHDT and CDR2 YYEEEE. The V and J ends lost 4 bases and 1 base, in that order; junction bases with no gene match: 5. The CDR3 covers 15 residues. The CDR3 DNA follows: TGTGCCAGCAGCCCTGGGGGACAGGGGAACACTGAAGCTTTCTTT. It encodes CASSPGGQGNTEAFF.

V gene TRBV7-3 combines with J gene TRBJ1-1, with D uncertain. The CDR3 spans 14 residues. Trimming took off 1 base at V and 4 bases at J, with 10 bases between the two ends. Germline CDR1 reads SGHTA; CDR2 reads FQGTGA. CDR3: CASSLMAGSTEAFF. The CDR3 DNA is TGTGCCAGCAGCTTAATGGCCGGGAGCACTGAAGCTTTCTTT.

This rearrangement joins TRBV7-2 to TRBJ1-5, with D maybe TRBD1 (6 bases). CDR1 and CDR2 (germline): SGHTA, FQGNSA. The CDR3 spans 14 residues. Trimming stripped 4 bases from V and 6 bases from J, with 13 bases between. CDR3 in amino acids: CASSSQGRSQPQHF. In nucleotides, the CDR3 is TGTGCCAGCAGCTCACAGGGACGGAGTCAGCCCCAGCATTTT.

This chain joins TRBV10-1 and TRBJ2-7, with 13 bases matching TRBD2. This CDR3 spans 16 amino acids. Trimming took 6 bases from V and 5 from J; bases not matched to a gene: 10. Germline values: CDR1 WNHNN, CDR2 SYGVQD (reference sequence). The CDR3 protein is CASRGLAGFHGDEQYF. The CDR3 nucleotides are TGCGCCAGCAGGGGACTAGCGGGGTTCCACGGGGACGAGCAGTACTTC.

The V call is TRBV29-1, the J call TRBJ1-4; maybe TRBD1 (6 bases). CDR3 size: 14 residues. The V end was cut by 7 bases, the J end by 8 bases, with 20 bases between. Per germline, CDR1 SQVTM and CDR2 ANQGSEA. CDR3 amino acids: CSAAWGGSREKLFF. The DNA of the CDR3 is TGCAGCGCTGCCTGGGGGGGCAGCAGGGAAAAACTGTTTTTT.

The chain is built from TRBV30 and TRBJ2-3; D might be TRBD2 (5 bases). V was cut by 1 base and J by 6 bases, with 11 bases left in between. The CDR3 length is 13 residues. Germline lookup yields CDR1 GTSNPN and CDR2 SVGIG (reference sequence). Here the CDR3 reads CAWSAGIVDTQYF. The DNA of the CDR3 is TGTGCCTGGAGTGCGGGGATTGTGGATACGCAGTATTTT.

This clone was counted only a few times. The chain has TRBV4-2 and TRBJ2-2, with TRBD1 matching over 7 bases. Per germline, CDR1 LGHNA and CDR2 YNFKEQ. CDR3 length equals 16 residues. With V trimmed by 2 bases and J by 0 bases, 3 bases remained unmatched. Here the CDR3 reads CASSQLTGTNTGELFF. The DNA of the CDR3 is TGTGCCAGCAGCCAACTGACAGGGACGAACACCGGGGAGCTGTTTTTT.

The table lists this clone with a count of one. The V and J genes are TRBV7-2 and TRBJ1-2; D is unclear. V was cut by 5 bases and J by 4 bases, with 11 bases left in between. CDR1 and CDR2 from the germline V gene are SGHTA and FQGNSA. This CDR3 is 13 amino acids long. The CDR3 region is CASSVQWAYGYTF. The CDR3, as DNA: TGTGCCAGCAGCGTTCAGTGGGCCTATGGCTACACCTTC.

The CDR3 nucleotides read TGTGCCAGCAGCTTCGGACAGGGAGATTCACCCCTCCACTTT. It encodes CASSFGQGDSPLHF. The chain uses TRBV5-6 and TRBJ1-6, with 8 bases lining up with TRBD1. Germline assignment: CDR1 SGHDT and CDR2 YYEEEE. V gave up 2 bases and J gave up 8 bases; unmatched junction bases: 3. This CDR3 contains 14 residues.

This chain joins TRBV3-1 (or the pseudogene TRBV3-2) and TRBJ1-1, with 9 nucleotides matching TRBD1. This CDR3 spans 14 amino acids. J was trimmed by 12 bases and V by 0 bases; bases with no gene match: 8. CDR1 is LGHDT, CDR2 YNNKEL, per germline (reference sequence). CDR3 region: CASSQDRGTGPTFF. As DNA, the CDR3 is TGTGCCAGCAGCCAAGATCGGGGGACAGGGCCAACTTTCTTT.

This clone has a handful of counts. CDR3 in amino acids: CASSFTGYGYTF. The DNA of the CDR3 is TGTGCCAGCAGCTTTACAGGGTACGGCTACACCTTC. The chain carries TRBV3-1 (or the pseudogene TRBV3-2) and TRBJ1-2, with TRBD1 as a possible D gene (6 bases). V was pared by 5 bases and J by 8 bases, with 12 bases between. The CDR3 spans 12 residues. Looked up from germline, CDR1 is LGHDT and CDR2 is YNNKEL (reference sequence).

This sequence joins TRBV23-1 and TRBJ1-5; D remains unclear. TRBV23-1 is assigned to the ORF class and has an uncertain function. V lost 2 bases and J 0 bases, leaving 14 bases between the germline ends. The CDR3 consists of 17 residues. CDR3 nucleotide sequence: TGCGCCAGCAGTCAACGGCTGACACATTATAGCAATCAGCCCCAGCATTTT. It yields the protein CASSQRLTHYSNQPQHF.

This chain links TRBV6-1 with TRBJ1-1; no firm D call. Germline CDR1 and CDR2: MNHNS and SASEGT. This CDR3 has 14 amino acids. The germline V and J ends were trimmed by 3 bases and 0 bases, with 8 bases remaining between them. The CDR3 here is CASSEYSLNTEAFF. The CDR3 DNA reads as TGTGCCAGCAGTGAGTACAGTTTGAACACTGAAGCTTTCTTT.

This chain links TRBV28 with TRBJ2-1; possibly TRBD1 for D (5 bases). Germline V gene data show CDR1 as MDHEN and CDR2 as SYDVKM. The CDR3 runs to 12 residues. The CDR3 DNA sequence: TGTACAACTAAGACAGACTACAATGAGCAGTTCTTC. Its translation is CTTKTDYNEQFF. Drawing the rest from reference TRBV28 and TRBJ2-1, the complete variable domain is DVKVTQSSRYLVKRTGEKVFLECVQDMDHENMFWYRQDPGLGLRLIYFSYDVKMKEKGDIPEGYSVSREKKERFSLILESASTNQTSMYLCTTKTDYNEQFFGPGTRLTVL.